The subject of this entry is one TCR beta chain. Germline lookup yields CDR1 LNHDA and CDR2 SQIVND (reference sequence). This CDR3 comprises 17 residues. V gave up 4 bases and J gave up 0 bases, with 18 bases separating them. The source of the sample is a study of blood T cell repertoires in COVID-19. Study-wide context: Sources were T cells, B-cell-depleted T cells, or PBMCs; the material itself was cDNA or gDNA.

How the authors handled the data: For nucleated cells, counts were estimated from reference gene primer amplification. Profiled with immunoSEQ multiplex PCR; TCRdb holds only in-frame clones, not every one. V and J calls and clone size follow that table, whereas D and trimming were derived from the DNA. This sample has around 700,000 clones, with around 89% found just once. This receptor was identified in a woman aged 18-29 years with acute or convalescent COVID-19. The chain combines TRBV19 with TRBJ1-1; TRBD1 is a possible D gene (5 bases). The specimen was peripheral blood. CDR3 nucleotides: TGTGCCAGTAGTAATCGAGGACAAATGATTATGAACACTGAAGCTTTCTTT. Translated, it gives CASSNRGQMIMNTEAFF.